A single TCR beta chain is shown here with its context. The antigen is undetermined. This specimen belongs to a study of graft-versus-host responses after intestinal transplantation. Across the study: Recipients had transplants, and these were multivisceral, liver-intestinal, or isolated intestinal. Study observations and caveats: GvH clones were identified in recipient marrow, with some first appearing in ileum or blood.

Repertoires were generated with immunoSEQ multiplex PCR, while TCRdb's copy carries only in-frame clones and drops some. The sample has about 39,000 clones; roughly 96% are singletons. In germline, CDR1 is MNHEY, CDR2 SMNVEV (reference sequence). V lost 8 bases to trimming and J lost 5 bases, with 15 bases between them. CDR3 length: 13 residues. The sample consisted of unstimulated CD8+ T cells sorted from spleen or lymph node cells, taken before transplant. The receptor's source is a human donor who was the organ donor for an intestinal transplant. The gene calls are TRBV27 and TRBJ1-1; D remains unclear. CDR3 coding DNA: TGTGCCAGCGCGATGGCCGGGAATACTGAAGCTTTCTTT. Translation: CASAMAGNTEAFF.